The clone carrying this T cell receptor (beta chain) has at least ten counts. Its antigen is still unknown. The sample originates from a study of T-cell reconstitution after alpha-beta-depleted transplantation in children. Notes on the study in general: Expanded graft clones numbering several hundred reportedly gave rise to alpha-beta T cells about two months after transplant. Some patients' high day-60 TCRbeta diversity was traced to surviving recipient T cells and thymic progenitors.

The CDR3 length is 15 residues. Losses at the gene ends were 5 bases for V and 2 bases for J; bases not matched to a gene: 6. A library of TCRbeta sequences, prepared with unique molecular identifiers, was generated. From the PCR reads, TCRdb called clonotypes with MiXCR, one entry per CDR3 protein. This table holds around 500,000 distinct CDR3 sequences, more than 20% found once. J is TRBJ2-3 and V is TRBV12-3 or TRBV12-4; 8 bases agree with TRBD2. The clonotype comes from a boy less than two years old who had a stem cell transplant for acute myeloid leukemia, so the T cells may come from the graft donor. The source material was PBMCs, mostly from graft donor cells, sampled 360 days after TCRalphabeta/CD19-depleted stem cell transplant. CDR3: CASSGLATSTDTQYF. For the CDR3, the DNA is TGTGCCAGCAGTGGACTAGCTACGTCCACAGATACGCAGTATTTT.